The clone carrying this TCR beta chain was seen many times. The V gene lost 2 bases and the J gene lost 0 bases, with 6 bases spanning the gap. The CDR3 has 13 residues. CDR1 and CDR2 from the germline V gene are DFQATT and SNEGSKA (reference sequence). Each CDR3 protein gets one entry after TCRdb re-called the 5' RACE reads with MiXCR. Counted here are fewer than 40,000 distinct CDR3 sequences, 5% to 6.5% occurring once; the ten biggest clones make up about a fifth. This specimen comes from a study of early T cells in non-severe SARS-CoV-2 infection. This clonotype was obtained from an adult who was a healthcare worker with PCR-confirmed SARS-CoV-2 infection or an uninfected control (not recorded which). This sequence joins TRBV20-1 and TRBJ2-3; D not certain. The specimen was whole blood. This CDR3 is CSARPPSTDTQYF. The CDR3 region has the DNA TGCAGTGCTAGACCTCCTAGCACAGATACGCAGTATTTT.